A single sample is the source of the 2 T cell receptor beta chains below, sequenced in a study of HIV-infected children after antiretroviral therapy interruption. RNA-based 3' RACE libraries used unique molecular identifiers. In TCRdb, the 3' RACE reads were re-called with MiXCR into one record per CDR3 protein. The sample gives 70,000 to 90,000 distinct CDR3 sequences, 5.5% to 8.5% of which show up once; 0.85% to 1.3% is in the top ten. Treatment denoted: PENTA 11 planned treatment interruption arm or continuous ART arm. This sample comprised CD45RA+ CD4+ T cells from PBMCs, pooled from several time points, obtained from a donor given antiretroviral therapy, either interrupted or continuous. Described subset: naive CD4+ CD45RA+ CD45RO- T cells. The receptors shown here come from a pool of human donors with HIV.

The V and J genes are TRBV6-6 and TRBJ2-3, with a tentative D call TRBD2 (6 bases). CDR3 size: 16 residues. V lost 6 bases and J lost 3, with 19 bases in between. Germline-derived CDR1 and CDR2 are MNHNY and SVGAGI (reference sequence). CDR3 nucleotides: TGTGCCAGCAGGCCTCGTGCGGGGTTATCGACAGATACGCAGTATTTT. Protein product: CASRPRAGLSTDTQYF.

The sample holds many counts of this clonotype. J is TRBJ1-6 and V is TRBV6-5, with no clear D. The V end was cut by 1 base, the J end by 8 bases, with 6 bases between. This CDR3 has 13 amino acids. Germline CDR1 is MNHEY and CDR2 is SVGAGI. CDR3 bases: TGTGCCAGCAGTTACTTTCTGGATTCACCCCTCCACTTT. Translation gives CASSYFLDSPLHF.